Below, 5 T cell receptor beta chains from the same sample are listed, as sequenced in a study of OX40 agonist ivuxolimab in advanced cancers. Assay: immunoSEQ multiplex PCR; the TCRdb copy retains only in-frame clones and omits some. This sample yields 50,000 to 75,000 clones, of which 87% are seen a single time; about 0.41% belongs to the top ten. Sequencing was performed on CD4+ or CD8+ T cells sorted from blood, taken in a trial of the OX40 agonist ivuxolimab. The source of these receptors is an adult with an advanced solid tumor such as melanoma, head and neck, liver or kidney cancer.

This chain uses TRBV6-5 with TRBJ2-7; D is uncertain. The CDR3 consists of 14 residues. The V gene's germline CDR1 is MNHEY and CDR2 SVGAGI. The V gene lost 4 bases and the J gene lost 3 bases, with 13 bases spanning the gap. In DNA, the CDR3 is TGTGCCAGCAGTTCCCAGCTGCGGCGCTACGAGCAGTACTTC. It codes for CASSSQLRRYEQYF.

A single count supports this clone. This chain links TRBV7-2 with TRBJ2-3; 7 positions match TRBD1. Per germline, CDR1 SGHTA and CDR2 FQGNSA. V shed 1 base, J shed 1 base, and the junction held 5 bases outside the gene matches. The length of the CDR3 is 16 residues. The CDR3 loop is CASSLVGQGGTDTQYF. CDR3 sequence (DNA): TGTGCCAGCAGCTTAGTAGGTCAGGGGGGCACAGATACGCAGTATTTT.

The chain combines TRBV7-6 with TRBJ2-5; TRBD1 matches at 9 bases. Germline lookup yields CDR1 SGHVS and CDR2 FNYEAQ. CDR3 size: 15 residues. The junction had 2 bases not matched to a gene; V was cut back by 1 base and J by 2 bases. The CDR3 is CASSLVGTGQETQYF. The CDR3 DNA sequence: TGTGCCAGCAGCTTAGTAGGGACAGGGCAAGAGACCCAGTACTTC.

The CDR3 loop is CASSPQGDTQYF. The CDR3 nucleotides are TGTGCCAGCAGTCCACAGGGAGATACGCAGTATTTT. This sequence joins TRBV27 and TRBJ2-3, with D maybe TRBD1 (6 bases). The CDR3 is 12 residues long. In germline, CDR1 is MNHEY, CDR2 SMNVEV (reference sequence). The ends were cut back, 5 bases at V and 5 bases at J, with 8 bases in the middle.

V gene TRBV5-4 combines with J gene TRBJ2-2, with D perhaps TRBD2 (5 bases). Trimming removed 1 base from V and 5 bases from J, with 12 bases in between. CDR3 length: 15 amino acids. Germline V gene sequence: CDR1 SGHNT, CDR2 YYREEE (reference sequence). For the CDR3, the DNA is TGTGCCAGCAGCTTGCTCGGGGAAGAAACCGGGGAGCTGTTTTTT. Protein product: CASSLLGEETGELFF.